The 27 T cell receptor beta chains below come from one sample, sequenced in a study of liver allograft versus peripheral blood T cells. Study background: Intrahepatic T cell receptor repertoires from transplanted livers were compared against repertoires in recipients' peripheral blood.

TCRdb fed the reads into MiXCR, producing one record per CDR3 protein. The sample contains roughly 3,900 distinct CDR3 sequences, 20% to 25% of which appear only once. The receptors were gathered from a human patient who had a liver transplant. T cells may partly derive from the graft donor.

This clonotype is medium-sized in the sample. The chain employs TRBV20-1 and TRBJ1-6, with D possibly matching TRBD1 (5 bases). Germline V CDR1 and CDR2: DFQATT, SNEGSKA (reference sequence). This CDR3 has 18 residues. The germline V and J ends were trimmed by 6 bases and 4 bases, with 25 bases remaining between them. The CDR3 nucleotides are TGCAGTGCACTGCACCGTGGGAAGCTAAGGGGATATAATTCACCCCTCCACTTT. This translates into CSALHRGKLRGYNSPLHF.

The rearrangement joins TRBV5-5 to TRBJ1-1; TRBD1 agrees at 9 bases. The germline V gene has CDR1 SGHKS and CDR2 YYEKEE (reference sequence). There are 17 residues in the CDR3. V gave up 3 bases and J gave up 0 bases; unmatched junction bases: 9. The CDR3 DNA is TGTGCCAGCAGCTCCGGGACAGGGAGACTGCTGAACACTGAAGCTTTCTTT. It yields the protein CASSSGTGRLLNTEAFF.

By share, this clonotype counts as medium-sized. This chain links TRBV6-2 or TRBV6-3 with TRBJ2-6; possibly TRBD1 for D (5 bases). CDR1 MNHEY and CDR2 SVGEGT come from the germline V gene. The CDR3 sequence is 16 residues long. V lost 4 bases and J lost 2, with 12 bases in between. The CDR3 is CASSLAGIPGANVLTF. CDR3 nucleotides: TGTGCCAGCAGTTTAGCAGGGATCCCTGGGGCCAACGTCCTGACTTTC.

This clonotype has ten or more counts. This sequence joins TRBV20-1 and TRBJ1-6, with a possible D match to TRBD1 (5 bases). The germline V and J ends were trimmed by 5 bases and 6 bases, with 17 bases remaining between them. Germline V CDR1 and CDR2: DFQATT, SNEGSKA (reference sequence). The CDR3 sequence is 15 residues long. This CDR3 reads CSAPLWGGTNSPLHF. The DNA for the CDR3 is TGCAGTGCTCCCCTTTGGGGAGGGACTAATTCACCCCTCCACTTT.

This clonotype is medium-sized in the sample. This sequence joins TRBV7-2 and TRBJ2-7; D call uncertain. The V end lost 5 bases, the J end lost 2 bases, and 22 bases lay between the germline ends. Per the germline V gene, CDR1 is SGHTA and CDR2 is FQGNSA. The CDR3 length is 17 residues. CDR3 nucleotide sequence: TGTGCCAGCAGCCAAATCCTAGGTGCGGACCATGCCTACGAGCAGTACTTC. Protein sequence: CASSQILGADHAYEQYF.

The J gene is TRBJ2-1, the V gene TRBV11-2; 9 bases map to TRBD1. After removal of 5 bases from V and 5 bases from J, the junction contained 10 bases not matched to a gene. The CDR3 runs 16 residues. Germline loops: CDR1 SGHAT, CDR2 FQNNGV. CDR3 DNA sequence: TGTGCCAGCAGCCCGGGGACAGGGCGGCCCCACAATGAGCAGTTCTTC. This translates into CASSPGTGRPHNEQFF.

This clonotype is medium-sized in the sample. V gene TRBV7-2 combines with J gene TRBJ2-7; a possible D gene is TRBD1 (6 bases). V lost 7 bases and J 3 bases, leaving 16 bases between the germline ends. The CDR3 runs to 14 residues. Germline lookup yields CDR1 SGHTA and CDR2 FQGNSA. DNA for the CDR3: TGTGCCAGCACCCTGGACAGCAGGGGCTACGAGCAGTACTTC. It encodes CASTLDSRGYEQYF.

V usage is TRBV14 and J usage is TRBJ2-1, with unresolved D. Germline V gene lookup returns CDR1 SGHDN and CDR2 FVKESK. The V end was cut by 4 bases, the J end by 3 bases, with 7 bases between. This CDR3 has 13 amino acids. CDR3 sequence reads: CASSLALYNEQFF. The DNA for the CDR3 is TGTGCCAGCAGCCTTGCACTCTACAATGAGCAGTTCTTC.

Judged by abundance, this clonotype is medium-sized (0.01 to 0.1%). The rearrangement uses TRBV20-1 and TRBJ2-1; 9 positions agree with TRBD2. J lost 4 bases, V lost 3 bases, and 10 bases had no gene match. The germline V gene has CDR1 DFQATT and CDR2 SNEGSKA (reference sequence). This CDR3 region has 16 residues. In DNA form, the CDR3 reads TGCAGTGCTAGCCAGGGCGGGAGGGCCCAATACAATGAGCAGTTCTTC. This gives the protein CSASQGGRAQYNEQFF.

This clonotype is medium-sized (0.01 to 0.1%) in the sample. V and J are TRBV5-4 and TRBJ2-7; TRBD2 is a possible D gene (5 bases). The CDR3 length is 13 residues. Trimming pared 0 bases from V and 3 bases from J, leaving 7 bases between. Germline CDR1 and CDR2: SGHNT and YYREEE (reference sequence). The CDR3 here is CASSLGGDYEQYF. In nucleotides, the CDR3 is TGTGCCAGCAGCTTGGGGGGAGACTACGAGCAGTACTTC.

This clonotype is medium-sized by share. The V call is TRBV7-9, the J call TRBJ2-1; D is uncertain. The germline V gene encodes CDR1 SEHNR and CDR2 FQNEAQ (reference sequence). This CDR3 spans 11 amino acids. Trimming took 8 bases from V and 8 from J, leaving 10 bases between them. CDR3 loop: CASHGRDEQFF. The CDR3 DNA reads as TGTGCCAGCCACGGACGGGATGAGCAGTTCTTC.

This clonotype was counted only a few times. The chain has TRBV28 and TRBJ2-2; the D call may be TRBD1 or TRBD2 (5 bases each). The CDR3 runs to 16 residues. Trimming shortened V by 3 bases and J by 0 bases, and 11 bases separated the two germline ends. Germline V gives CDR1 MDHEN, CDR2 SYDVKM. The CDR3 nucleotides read TGTGCCAGCAGTTTCGGGTGGGGGACGAACACCGGGGAGCTGTTTTTT. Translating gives CASSFGWGTNTGELFF.

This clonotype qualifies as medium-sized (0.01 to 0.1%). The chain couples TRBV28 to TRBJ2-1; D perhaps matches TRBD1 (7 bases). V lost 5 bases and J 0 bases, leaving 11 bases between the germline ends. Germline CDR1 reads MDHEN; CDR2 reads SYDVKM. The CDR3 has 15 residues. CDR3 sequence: CASSPGDSSYNEQFF. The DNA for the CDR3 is TGTGCCAGCAGTCCGGGGGACAGCTCCTACAATGAGCAGTTCTTC.

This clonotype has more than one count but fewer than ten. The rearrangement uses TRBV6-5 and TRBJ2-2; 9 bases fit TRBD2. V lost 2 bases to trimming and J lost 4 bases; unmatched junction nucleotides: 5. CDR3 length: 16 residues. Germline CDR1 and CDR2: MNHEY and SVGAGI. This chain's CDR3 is CASSYRAGGITGELFF. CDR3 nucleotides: TGTGCCAGCAGTTACCGAGCGGGGGGAATCACCGGGGAGCTGTTTTTT.

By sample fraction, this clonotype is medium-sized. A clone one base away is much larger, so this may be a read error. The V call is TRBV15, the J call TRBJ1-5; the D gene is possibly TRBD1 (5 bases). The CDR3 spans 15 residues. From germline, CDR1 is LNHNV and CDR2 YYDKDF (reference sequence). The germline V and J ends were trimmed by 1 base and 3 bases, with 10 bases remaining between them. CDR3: CATSRVGGDNQPQHF. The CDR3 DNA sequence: TGTGCCACCAGCAGAGTAGGAGGGGACAATCAGCCCCAGCATTTT.

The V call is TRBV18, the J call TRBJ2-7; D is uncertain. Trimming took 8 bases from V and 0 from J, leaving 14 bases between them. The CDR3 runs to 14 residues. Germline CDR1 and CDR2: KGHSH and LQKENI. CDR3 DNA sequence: TGTGCCAGCAGCCCGGGTTCGAGCTCCTACGAGCAGTACTTC. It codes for CASSPGSSSYEQYF.

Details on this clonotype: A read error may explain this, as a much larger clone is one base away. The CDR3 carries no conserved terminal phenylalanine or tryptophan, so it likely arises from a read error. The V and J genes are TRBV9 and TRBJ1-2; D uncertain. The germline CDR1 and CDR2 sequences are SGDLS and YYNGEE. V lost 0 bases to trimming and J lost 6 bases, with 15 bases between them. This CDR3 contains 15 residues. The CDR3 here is CASSVVPGSLNGYTL. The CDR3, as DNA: TGTGCCAGCAGCGTAGTCCCAGGCTCTTTAAATGGCTACACCCTC.

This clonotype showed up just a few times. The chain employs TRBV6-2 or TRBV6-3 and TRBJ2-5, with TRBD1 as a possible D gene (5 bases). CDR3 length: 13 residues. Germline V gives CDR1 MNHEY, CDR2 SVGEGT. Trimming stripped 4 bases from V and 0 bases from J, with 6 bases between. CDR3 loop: CASSSGNQETQYF. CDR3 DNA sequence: TGTGCCAGCAGTTCAGGGAACCAAGAGACCCAGTACTTC.

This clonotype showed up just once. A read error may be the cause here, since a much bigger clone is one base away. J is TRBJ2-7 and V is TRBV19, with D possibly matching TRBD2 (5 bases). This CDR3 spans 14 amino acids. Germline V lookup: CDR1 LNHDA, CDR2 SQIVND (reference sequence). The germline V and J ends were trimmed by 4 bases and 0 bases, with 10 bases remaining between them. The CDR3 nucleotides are TGTGCCAGTAGTACTAGCAGGAGCTCCTACGAGCAGTACTTC. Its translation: CASSTSRSSYEQYF.

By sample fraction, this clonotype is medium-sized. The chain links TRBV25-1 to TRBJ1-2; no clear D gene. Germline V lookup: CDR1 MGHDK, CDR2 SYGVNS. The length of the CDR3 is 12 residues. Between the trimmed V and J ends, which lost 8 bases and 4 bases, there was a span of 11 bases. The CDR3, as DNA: TGTGCCAGCTTATCGGGATTCTATGGCTACACCTTC. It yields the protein CASLSGFYGYTF.

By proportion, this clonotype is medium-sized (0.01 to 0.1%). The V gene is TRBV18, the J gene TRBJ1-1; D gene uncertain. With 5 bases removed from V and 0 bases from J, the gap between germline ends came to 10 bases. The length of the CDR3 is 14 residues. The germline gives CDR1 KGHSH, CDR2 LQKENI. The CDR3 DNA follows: TGTGCCAGCTCATCCCGACCTTTGAACACTGAAGCTTTCTTT. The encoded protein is CASSSRPLNTEAFF.

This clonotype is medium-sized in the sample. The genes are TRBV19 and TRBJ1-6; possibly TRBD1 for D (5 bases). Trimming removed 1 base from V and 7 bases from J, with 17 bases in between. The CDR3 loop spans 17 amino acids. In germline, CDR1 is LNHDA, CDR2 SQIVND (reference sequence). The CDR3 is CASSIVPGGGWNSPLHF. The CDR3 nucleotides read TGTGCCAGTAGTATAGTTCCTGGTGGGGGGTGGAATTCACCCCTCCACTTT.

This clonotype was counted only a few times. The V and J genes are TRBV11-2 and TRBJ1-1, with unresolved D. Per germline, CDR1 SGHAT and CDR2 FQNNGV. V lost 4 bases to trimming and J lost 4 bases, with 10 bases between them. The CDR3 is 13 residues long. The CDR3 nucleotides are TGTGCCAGCAGCTCAAGCATGGGCACTGAAGCTTTCTTT. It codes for CASSSSMGTEAFF. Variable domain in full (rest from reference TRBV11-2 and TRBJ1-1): EAGVAQSPRYKIIEKRQSVAFWCNPISGHATLYWYQQILGQGPKLLIQFQNNGVVDDSQLPKDRFSAERLKGVDSTLKIQPAKLEDSAVYLCASSSSMGTEAFFGQGTRLTVV.

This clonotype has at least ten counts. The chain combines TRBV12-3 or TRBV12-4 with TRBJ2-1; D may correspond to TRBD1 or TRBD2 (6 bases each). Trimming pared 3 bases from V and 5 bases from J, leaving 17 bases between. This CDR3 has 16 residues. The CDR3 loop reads CASSLGGGQPNNEQFF. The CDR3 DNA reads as TGTGCCAGCAGTTTGGGGGGCGGACAGCCGAACAATGAGCAGTTCTTC.

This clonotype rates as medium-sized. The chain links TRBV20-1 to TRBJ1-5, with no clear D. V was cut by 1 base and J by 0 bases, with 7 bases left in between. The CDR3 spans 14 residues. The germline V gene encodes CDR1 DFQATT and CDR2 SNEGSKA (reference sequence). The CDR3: CSARGTYSNQPQHF. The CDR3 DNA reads TGCAGTGCTAGAGGGACGTATAGCAATCAGCCCCAGCATTTT.

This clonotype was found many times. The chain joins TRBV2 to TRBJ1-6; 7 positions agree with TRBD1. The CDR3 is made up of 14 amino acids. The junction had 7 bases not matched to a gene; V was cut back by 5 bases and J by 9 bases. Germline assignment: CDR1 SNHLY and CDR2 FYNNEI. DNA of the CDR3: TGTGCCAGCAGTTTACGGGACAGCAGTTCACCCCTCCACTTT. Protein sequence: CASSLRDSSSPLHF.

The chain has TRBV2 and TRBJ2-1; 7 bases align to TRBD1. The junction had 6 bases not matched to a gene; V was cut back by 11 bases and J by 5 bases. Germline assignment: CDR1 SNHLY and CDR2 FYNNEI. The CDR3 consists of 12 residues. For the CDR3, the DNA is TGTGCCCATAGAGGGACAGACAATGAGCAGTTCTTC. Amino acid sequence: CAHRGTDNEQFF.